These 7 T cell receptor beta chains share one sample of origin, sequenced in a study of blood T cells in healthy people across ages (dated by TCRdb to the mid-2010s). Libraries were built with 5' RACE. The run used an Illumina HiSeq 2500. A second roughly 6 to 11 cycle PCR used a sample-barcoded 5' primer and a J-beta primer mix. TCRdb redid the processing of the public reads, applying fastp at Q25 and MiXCR, and retained in-frame beta chains. Here each entry gathers all rows of one CDR3 protein and keeps the most common genes and DNA. The sample table lists about 1.1 million distinct CDR3 sequences, more than 30% of them with a count of one. The ten biggest clones cover about an eighth of the sample. Specimen: blood. These receptors were obtained from a man aged 18-30 years in good health.

This clonotype was detected once. The genes are TRBV20-1 and TRBJ2-3; tentative D call: TRBD1 (5 bases). Per germline, CDR1 DFQATT and CDR2 SNEGSKA (reference sequence). The CDR3 covers 14 residues. The V and J ends lost 6 bases and 3 bases respectively, with 16 bases between them. CDR3 in DNA: TGCAGTGCCCTTAGGGGCAGGGAAACAGATACGCAGTATTTT. Its protein product is CSALRGRETDTQYF.

The genes are TRBV6-1 and TRBJ2-3; perhaps TRBD1 as D (5 bases). CDR1 MNHNS and CDR2 SASEGT come from the germline V gene. Deletions cut 6 bases from V and 1 base from J, with 23 bases between. The CDR3 loop spans 18 amino acids. The CDR3 here is CASSPILGRAEGTDTQYF. For the CDR3, the DNA is TGTGCCAGCAGCCCCATTCTGGGCAGGGCTGAGGGCACAGATACGCAGTATTTT.

The CDR3 bases are TGTGCCAGCAGCCAAGGAAGGGGGATGTACACCTTC. It is translated as CASSQGRGMYTF. J is TRBJ1-2 and V is TRBV3-1; tentative D call: TRBD1 (6 bases). Germline V gene sequence: CDR1 LGHDT, CDR2 YNNKEL (reference sequence). This CDR3 region has 12 residues. V lost 1 base to trimming and J lost 11 bases, with 11 bases between them.

This clonotype was picked up a small number of times. V and J are TRBV4-3 and TRBJ1-6; 7 nucleotides agree with TRBD1. V gave up 0 bases and J gave up 7 bases; unmatched junction bases: 3. This CDR3 region has 15 residues. Germline loops: CDR1 LGHNA, CDR2 YSLEER. In nucleotides, the CDR3 is TGCGCCAGCAGCCAAGAGCCCAGGGGGAATTCACCCCTCCACTTT. Its protein product is CASSQEPRGNSPLHF.

This clonotype was found a few times. The CDR3 DNA follows: TGTGCCAGCAGCTTAGGGCTTCGCGACTATGAGCAGTTCTTC. This codes for CASSLGLRDYEQFF. The chain is built from TRBV7-7 and TRBJ2-1; D is ambiguous. The CDR3 length is 14 residues. CDR1 is SSHAT and CDR2 is FNYEAQ in the germline V gene (reference sequence). V was shortened by 1 base and J by 8 bases, with 12 bases between the two germline ends. The full variable domain, its missing parts supplied by reference TRBV7-7 and TRBJ2-1, is GAGVSQSPRYKVTKRGQDVTLRCDPISSHATLYWYQQALGQGPEFLTYFNYEAQPDKSGLPSDRFSAERPEGSISTLTIQRTEQRDSAMYRCASSLGLRDYEQFFGPGTRLTVL.

This clonotype was seen only a few times. The rearrangement links TRBV4-3 to TRBJ2-7; D uncertain. V shed 0 bases and J shed 1 base, with 10 bases lying between them. CDR1 and CDR2 (germline): LGHNA, YSLEER. This CDR3 has 15 amino acids. The CDR3 here is CASSQDWPASYEQYF. The CDR3 DNA follows: TGCGCCAGCAGCCAAGATTGGCCTGCATCCTACGAGCAGTACTTC.

The rearrangement links TRBV27 to TRBJ1-2; a weak D match, TRBD1 (6 bases). CDR3 length: 16 residues. Trimming stripped 6 bases from V and 4 bases from J, with 21 bases between. Germline V CDR1 and CDR2: MNHEY, SMNVEV (reference sequence). CDR3 sequence (DNA): TGTGCCAGCAGCCAGTCACAGGGATACTCGAGCTATGGCTACACCTTC. The encoded protein is CASSQSQGYSSYGYTF.